What follows describes a single T cell receptor beta chain. Its specificity is unknown. The data originate from a study of shared clonotypes between healthy human individuals. Study-level results: As a rule, naive subsets had a larger estimated richness than memory subsets. The generation probabilities recorded for non-shared clonotypes fell below those of clonotypes shared by all four donors. Clonotype sharing across donors was expected to vary with sequencing depth.

Repertoires were generated with immunoSEQ multiplex PCR, while TCRdb's copy carries only in-frame clones and drops some. The sample has roughly 2,500,000 clones; 93% are singletons. The clonotype originates from a man aged 18-30 years in good health. Some clones in this sample may be carry-over from other donors' samples. Sequenced: naive CD4+ T cells from PBMCs. As to subset: CD45RA+ positively selected.

CDR3 sequence (DNA): TGTGCCAGTAGGCAACCCGGGGGGCGTGGGGACGAGCAGTACTTC. Translated: CASRQPGGRGDEQYF. This chain uses TRBV19 with TRBJ2-7, with D tentatively TRBD2 (7 bases). V lost 6 bases to trimming and J lost 5 bases, with 20 bases between them. The germline gives CDR1 LNHDA, CDR2 SQIVND (reference sequence). The CDR3 totals 15 residues.